The T cell receptor beta chain under discussion was sequenced for a study of blood T cell repertoires in COVID-19. Study summary: In each case, the material was cDNA or gDNA derived from T cells, B-cell-depleted T cells, or PBMCs.

This clone showed up just a few times. At the DNA level, this CDR3 is encoded by other sequences in the same sample as well. Original data processing: Reference gene primer amplification gave nucleated cell count estimates. Repertoires were generated with immunoSEQ multiplex PCR, while TCRdb's copy carries only in-frame clones and drops some. V, J and clone size were drawn from that table, and D and trimming were deduced from the DNA. The sample gives approximately 110,000 clones, approximately 82% of which show up once; around a sixth is in the top ten. The CDR3 extends over 13 amino acids. V was shortened by 0 bases and J by 8 bases, with 8 bases between the two germline ends. Germline lookup yields CDR1 KGHSH and CDR2 LQKENI.

The chain couples TRBV18 to TRBJ1-5, with a weak D call TRBD1 (6 bases). The sample consisted of peripheral blood. The TCR sequence derives from a woman aged 55-69 years with acute or convalescent COVID-19. As DNA, the CDR3 is TGTGCCAGCTCACCACCCGAGGGGGAGCCCCAGCATTTT. Its translation: CASSPPEGEPQHF.